This T cell receptor beta chain was obtained from a study of blood T cells in healthy people across ages. Through a sample-barcoded 5' primer and a J-beta primer mix, a second PCR was run for about 6 to 12 cycles. Every single cDNA molecule received a tag from a template-switch adaptor with 12 random nucleotides. TCRdb called the 5' RACE reads again in MiXCR, with one record for every CDR3 protein. The sample records 850,000 to 950,000 distinct CDR3 sequences, around 28% being singletons. Notes on the study in general: Compared with aged donors, long-lived donors showed fewer expanded clones, suggesting selection. A roughly linear age-dependent decrease characterized TCR beta diversity per million T cells.

There are 14 residues in the CDR3. Germline CDR1 reads MNHEY; CDR2 reads SVGEGT. The V segment lost 7 bases and the J segment 0 bases; nucleotides outside the gene matches: 4. In this sample, this clonotype turned up many times. Antigen: not known. The V gene is TRBV6-2 or TRBV6-3, the J gene TRBJ1-2; 8 bases map to TRBD1. Sample: blood. The sequence came from a woman older than 75 in good health. CDR3: CASNPTGANYGYTF. In DNA, the CDR3 is TGTGCCAGCAACCCGACAGGGGCTAACTATGGCTACACCTTC.